This is a list of T cell receptor beta chains from one sample in a study of blood T cell repertoires in COVID-19. Repertoires were generated with immunoSEQ multiplex PCR, while TCRdb's copy carries only in-frame clones and drops some. Of around 160,000 clones listed, 80% to 90% were seen once; the top ten hold around 8.2%. Sequencing was carried out using peripheral blood. The receptors shown here come from a man in his 60s with acute or convalescent COVID-19. Each CDR3 is given with its conserved first and last residue.

CDR3 length	V gene	J gene	CDR3 protein
11	TRBV20-1	TRBJ2-3	CSAETGDTQYF
17	TRBV3-1/TRBV3-2	TRBJ1-6	CASSQEGWGRVRGPLHF
14	TRBV28	TRBJ1-3	CASSDPGFGNTIYF
13	TRBV30	TRBJ1-1	CAWSASERSEAFF
16	TRBV5-1	TRBJ1-6	CASSASGTGYDSPLHF
15	TRBV6-5	TRBJ2-7	CASRIGGKSSYEQYF
12	TRBV28	TRBJ1-1	CASSRWGSEAFF
14	TRBV18	TRBJ1-6	CASSLAVNNSPLHF
13	TRBV7-9	TRBJ1-2	CASSADAGNGYTF
18	TRBV9	TRBJ2-2	CASSGGPSGSLYTGELFF
16	TRBV21-1	TRBJ2-5	CASSKPPGGPEETQYF
14	TRBV5-1	TRBJ2-4	CASSPRPGEPLQYF
15	TRBV4-1	TRBJ1-6	CASSRTDRGFSPLHF
14	TRBV3-1/TRBV3-2	TRBJ1-2	CASSQVREGYGYTF
14	TRBV28	TRBJ2-7	CASSLTQGTHEQYF
15	TRBV25-1	TRBJ1-6	CASSEYTPNNSPLHF
18	TRBV7-3	TRBJ2-2	CASSQFLAGGENTGELFF
13	TRBV19	TRBJ2-2	CASSAPGTGELFF
13	TRBV14	TRBJ2-1	CASSQVQQGEQFF
13	TRBV6-5	TRBJ1-3	CAEGGSSGNTIYF
14	TRBV28	TRBJ2-7	CASSFGQGGYEQYF
15	TRBV27	TRBJ1-3	CATRGGTGRGNTIYF
15	TRBV5-1	TRBJ2-2	CASSLRTGNTGELFF
14	TRBV15	TRBJ1-1	CATSRAQGAAEAFF
13	TRBV2	TRBJ2-7	CASGGWTAYEQYF
11	TRBV6-6	TRBJ2-1	CASSYGRGQFF
15	TRBV28	TRBJ1-2	CASNVLVGGVYGYTF
13	TRBV6-1	TRBJ1-2	CASSEDRAVPPEF
13	TRBV11-2	TRBJ1-2	CASSLGQRYGYTF
14	TRBV27	TRBJ2-5	CASSLQRTGVTQYF
15	TRBV30	TRBJ1-3	CAGTGTGGSGNTIYF
15	TRBV20-1	TRBJ2-3	CSASISAAGEDTQYF
13	TRBV28	TRBJ1-6	CASSSWTVSRLHF
15	TRBV7-6	TRBJ1-2	CASSSFSGDNYGYTF
12	TRBV6-5	TRBJ1-2	CASDLWAGGYTF
15	TRBV27	TRBJ1-2	CASSNSQPGSPGYTF
16	TRBV27	TRBJ2-7	CASSSLLAGVGNEQYF
18	TRBV28	TRBJ1-3	CASSLSGQGGLSGNTIYF
16	TRBV25-1	TRBJ2-2	CASSELSGSLRGELFF
14	TRBV6-1	TRBJ1-2	CASSEPGQRYGYTF
15	TRBV28	TRBJ1-6	CASRLDDRFNSPLHF
16	TRBV5-1	TRBJ2-3	CASSLSSSHVTDTQYF
12	TRBV14	TRBJ2-5	CASSQVEVVQYF
15	TRBV24-1	TRBJ2-1	CATSDLRDNYNEQFF
12	TRBV9	TRBJ1-2	CASSVGDRVTSF
16	TRBV28	TRBJ1-5	CASTQRQGASNQPQHF
15	TRBV5-1	TRBJ2-7	CASSITGTDAYEQYF
16	TRBV28	TRBJ2-2	CASSLPTGGKAGELFF
14	TRBV5-1	TRBJ2-7	CASSSRDRGNEQYF
16	TRBV4-2	TRBJ1-2	CASSQDQGELSYGYTF
15	TRBV30	TRBJ1-1	CAWSVLDRGVTEAFF
13	TRBV11-3	TRBJ2-7	CASSLAAGNEQYF
16	TRBV7-9	TRBJ2-7	CASSPGTSGSPYEQYF
15	TRBV28	TRBJ1-5	CASSPGQLFSQPQHF
16	TRBV27	TRBJ1-6	CASSLGGGSYNSPLHF